These 12 T cell receptor beta chains were sequenced from one sample in a study of T cell responses to AZD1222 COVID-19 vaccine. Only in-frame clones appear in the TCRdb table, and some are missing; sequencing was by immunoSEQ multiplex PCR. In the table there are 100,000 to 150,000 clones, around 90% of which are singletons. The source material was peripheral blood, sampled on day 0 of AZD1222 vaccination. These receptors all come from an adult in good health.

J is TRBJ2-5 and V is TRBV5-1; 9 nucleotides line up with TRBD2. The CDR3 spans 16 residues. CDR1 and CDR2 from the germline V gene are SGHRS and YFSETQ. Trimming at V came to 0 bases and at J to 5 bases, leaving 8 bases not matched to a gene. DNA of the CDR3: TGCGCCAGCAGCTTGGCCCCCGTAGCGGGGGAGGAGACCCAGTACTTC. Its protein is CASSLAPVAGEETQYF.

V gene TRBV6-2 or TRBV6-3 combines with J gene TRBJ2-1; 11 nucleotides align to TRBD1. The V and J ends lost 2 bases and 8 bases, in that order; junction bases with no gene match: 14. The CDR3 sequence is 18 residues long. The germline V gene has CDR1 MNHEY and CDR2 SVGEGT. CDR3 loop: CASSYLVPGRDRGYEQFF. In DNA form, the CDR3 reads TGTGCCAGCAGTTACCTGGTACCCGGCCGGGACAGGGGGTATGAGCAGTTCTTC.

The chain employs TRBV12-5 and TRBJ2-5; TRBD2 aligns across 12 bases. The germline V gene encodes CDR1 LGHNT and CDR2 FRNRAP. Trimming removed 0 bases from V and 3 bases from J; junction bases left unmatched: 23. The CDR3 extends over 23 amino acids. The CDR3 nucleotides read TGTGCTAGTGGTTTGGTCCTAGCGGGGGGGGCCATTCTCGGATCGGTACTTAAAGAGACCCAGTACTTC. Its protein product is CASGLVLAGGAILGSVLKETQYF. Supplemented by reference TRBV12-5 and TRBJ2-5, the full variable domain reads DARVTQTPRHKVTEMGQEVTMRCQPILGHNTVFWYRQTMMQGLELLAYFRNRAPLDDSGMPKDRFSAEMPDATLATLKIQPSEPRDSAVYFCASGLVLAGGAILGSVLKETQYFGPGTRLLVL.

This clone came up once. This chain joins TRBV28 and TRBJ2-7, with a tentative D call TRBD1 (6 bases). This CDR3 spans 15 amino acids. Trimming left V 4 bases short and J 0 bases short, with 13 bases between. CDR1 and CDR2 (germline): MDHEN, SYDVKM. CDR3 loop: CASSSGTPPSYEQYF. CDR3 sequence (DNA): TGTGCCAGCAGTTCCGGGACACCCCCCTCCTACGAGCAGTACTTC. The variable domain in full, completed from reference TRBV28 and TRBJ2-7, reads DVKVTQSSRYLVKRTGEKVFLECVQDMDHENMFWYRQDPGLGLRLIYFSYDVKMKEKGDIPEGYSVSREKKERFSLILESASTNQTSMYLCASSSGTPPSYEQYFGPGTRLTVT.

V usage is TRBV3-1 (or the pseudogene TRBV3-2) and J usage is TRBJ2-1; TRBD1 aligns across 9 bases. Germline assignment: CDR1 LGHDT and CDR2 YNNKEL (reference sequence). The CDR3 spans 16 residues. V was clipped by 2 bases and J by 4 bases; unmatched bases: 6. The CDR3, as DNA: TGTGCCAGCAGCCAAAATCCGGGACAGGGTTACAATGAGCAGTTCTTC. Encoded protein: CASSQNPGQGYNEQFF.

This clone showed up just once. This chain uses TRBV2 with TRBJ2-4; 9 bases map to TRBD2. The CDR3 length is 13 residues. In germline, CDR1 is SNHLY, CDR2 FYNNEI. V lost 3 bases and J lost 7; bases outside the gene matches: 1. The CDR3 nucleotides are TGTGCCAGCAGTGACCTAGCGGGGAACATTCAGTACTTC. Its translation is CASSDLAGNIQYF.

The V gene is TRBV5-5, the J gene TRBJ2-7; TRBD2 might be the D (6 bases). The CDR3 sequence is 14 residues long. Germline loops: CDR1 SGHKS, CDR2 YYEKEE (reference sequence). Trimming took off 2 bases at V and 6 bases at J, with 15 bases between the two ends. The CDR3 DNA sequence: TGTGCCAGCAGCTTAGGAGGGGACCAAGGCGAGCAGTACTTC. It specifies CASSLGGDQGEQYF. Looking up the rest from reference TRBV5-5 and TRBJ2-7 gives the full variable domain: DAGVTQSPTHLIKTRGQQVTLRCSPISGHKSVSWYQQVLGQGPQFIFQYYEKEERGRGNFPDRFSARQFPNYSSELNVNALLLGDSALYLCASSLGGDQGEQYFGPGTRLTVT.

The CDR3 region is CASTPRGGAADTQYF. The CDR3 coding sequence is TGTGCCAGCACCCCGAGGGGGGGGGCGGCGGATACGCAGTATTTT. The gene calls are TRBV6-6 and TRBJ2-3, with D perhaps TRBD2 (7 bases). With 7 bases removed from V and 6 bases from J, the gap between germline ends came to 20 bases. The CDR3 is 15 amino acids. CDR1 MNHNY and CDR2 SVGAGI come from the germline V gene (reference sequence).

This rearrangement joins TRBV12-5 to TRBJ2-2, with TRBD2 as a possible D gene (6 bases). Germline-derived CDR1 and CDR2 are LGHNT and FRNRAP. The ends were cut back, 6 bases at V and 5 bases at J, with 16 bases in the middle. The CDR3 covers 15 residues. The CDR3 here is CASGYGGIGTGELFF. The CDR3 nucleotides are TGTGCTAGTGGCTATGGGGGGATCGGAACCGGGGAGCTGTTTTTT.

This clone was picked up one time. The DNA for the CDR3 is TGTGCCAGCAGTTACGGCGGACAGGGGAACACTGAAGCTTTCTTT. As protein: CASSYGGQGNTEAFF. The J gene is TRBJ1-1, the V gene TRBV6-5; 8 bases agree with TRBD1. The germline CDR1 and CDR2 sequences are MNHEY and SVGAGI. This CDR3 spans 15 amino acids. The J segment lost 1 base and the V segment lost 2 bases, leaving 3 bases of the junction unmatched.

The chain combines TRBV5-6 with TRBJ2-7; 12 positions agree with TRBD2. J was trimmed by 4 bases and V by 4 bases; bases with no gene match: 6. The V gene's germline CDR1 is SGHDT and CDR2 YYEEEE. This CDR3 region has 15 residues. The CDR3 protein is CASSPLAGGQYEQYF. CDR3 nucleotides: TGTGCCAGCAGCCCACTAGCGGGAGGACAATACGAGCAGTACTTC.

V is TRBV5-8 and J is TRBJ2-7, with D perhaps TRBD1 or TRBD2 (5 bases each). The CDR3 runs to 12 residues. The V gene lost 6 bases and the J gene lost 4 bases, with 11 bases spanning the gap. Germline assignment: CDR1 SGHTS and CDR2 YDEGEE. As DNA, the CDR3 is TGTGCCAGCACCGGGACGGAATACGAGCAGTACTTC. It codes for CASTGTEYEQYF.